This TCR beta chain was recorded in a study of cytomegalovirus exposure and HLA in healthy donors. The wider study: The study placed 80% to 90% of its approximately 400 genotyped donors in the Caucasian-associated ancestry cluster. Study-wide results and caveats: It was reported in a later analysis that an Asian-associated ancestry cluster showed fewer N-insertions than the 666-donor mean. In a later analysis, DRB1 alleles had the most associated TCRs; HLA-C alleles the fewest. Accurate predictions that matched the HLA-A and HLA-B alleles of most subjects were reportedly made from TCR beta sequences.

A word on this clone: What it binds is not known.

This CDR3 region has 14 residues. V lost 3 bases to trimming and J lost 4 bases, with 15 bases between them. Germline CDR1 reads GTSNPN; CDR2 reads SVGIG (reference sequence). PCR involved 60 Vbeta and 13 Jbeta primers. Some clones are missing from TCRdb's copy, which holds only in-frame ones; the method was immunoSEQ multiplex PCR. Among around 200,000 clones listed, 75% to 90% were seen once. This TCR was recovered from a boy younger than 18 in good health and CMV-seronegative. This chain uses TRBV30 with TRBJ2-5; no definite D call. What was sequenced was PBMCs. CDR3 sequence reads: CAWRASQPGETQYF. CDR3 sequence (DNA): TGTGCCTGGAGGGCCTCCCAACCGGGAGAGACCCAGTACTTC.